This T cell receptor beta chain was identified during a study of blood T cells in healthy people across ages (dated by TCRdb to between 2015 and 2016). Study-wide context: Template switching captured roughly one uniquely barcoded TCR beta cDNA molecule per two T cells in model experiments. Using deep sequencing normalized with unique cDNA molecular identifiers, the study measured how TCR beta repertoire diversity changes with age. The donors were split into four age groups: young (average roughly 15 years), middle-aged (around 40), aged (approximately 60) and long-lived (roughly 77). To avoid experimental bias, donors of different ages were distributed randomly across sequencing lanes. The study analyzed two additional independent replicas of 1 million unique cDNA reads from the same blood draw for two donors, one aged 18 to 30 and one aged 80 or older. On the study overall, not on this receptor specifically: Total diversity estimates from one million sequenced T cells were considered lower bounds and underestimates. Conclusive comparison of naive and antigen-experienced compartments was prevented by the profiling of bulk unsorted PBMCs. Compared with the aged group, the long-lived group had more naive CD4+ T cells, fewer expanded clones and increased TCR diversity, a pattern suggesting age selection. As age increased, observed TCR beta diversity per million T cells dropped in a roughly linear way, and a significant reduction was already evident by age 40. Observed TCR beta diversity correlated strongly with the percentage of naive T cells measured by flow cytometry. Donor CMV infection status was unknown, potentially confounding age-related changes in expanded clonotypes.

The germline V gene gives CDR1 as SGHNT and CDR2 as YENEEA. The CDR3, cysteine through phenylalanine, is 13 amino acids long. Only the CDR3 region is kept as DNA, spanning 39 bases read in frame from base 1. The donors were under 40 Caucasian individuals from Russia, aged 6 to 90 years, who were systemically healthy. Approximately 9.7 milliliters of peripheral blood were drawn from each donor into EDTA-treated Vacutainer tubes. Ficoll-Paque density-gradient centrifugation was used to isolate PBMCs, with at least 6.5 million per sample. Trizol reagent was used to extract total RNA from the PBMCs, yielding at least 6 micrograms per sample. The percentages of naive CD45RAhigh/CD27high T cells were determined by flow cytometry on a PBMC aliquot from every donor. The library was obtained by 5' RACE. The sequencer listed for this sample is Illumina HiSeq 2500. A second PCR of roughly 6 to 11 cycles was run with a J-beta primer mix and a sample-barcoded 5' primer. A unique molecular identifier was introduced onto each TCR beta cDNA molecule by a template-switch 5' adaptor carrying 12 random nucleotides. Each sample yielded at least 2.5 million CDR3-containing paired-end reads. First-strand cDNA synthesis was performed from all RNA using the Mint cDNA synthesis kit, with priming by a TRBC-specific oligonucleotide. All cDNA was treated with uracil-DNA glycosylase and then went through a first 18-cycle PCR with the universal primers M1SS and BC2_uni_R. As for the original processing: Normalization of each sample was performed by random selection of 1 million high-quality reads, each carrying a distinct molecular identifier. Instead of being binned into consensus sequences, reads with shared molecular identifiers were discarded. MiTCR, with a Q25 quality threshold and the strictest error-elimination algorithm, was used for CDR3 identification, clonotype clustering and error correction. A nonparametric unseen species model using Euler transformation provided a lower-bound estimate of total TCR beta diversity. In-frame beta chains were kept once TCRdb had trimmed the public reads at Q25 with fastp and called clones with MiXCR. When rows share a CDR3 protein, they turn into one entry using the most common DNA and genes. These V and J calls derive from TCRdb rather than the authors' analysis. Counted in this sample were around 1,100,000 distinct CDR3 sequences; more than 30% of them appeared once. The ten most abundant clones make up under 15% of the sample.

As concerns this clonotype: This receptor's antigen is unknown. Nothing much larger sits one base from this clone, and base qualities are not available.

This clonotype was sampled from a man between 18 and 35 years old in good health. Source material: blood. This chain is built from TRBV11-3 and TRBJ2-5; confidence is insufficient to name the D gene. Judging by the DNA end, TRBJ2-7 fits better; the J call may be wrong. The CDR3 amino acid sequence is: CASSLQDDYEQYF. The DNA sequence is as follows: TGTGCCAGCAGCTTACAGGATGACTACGAGCAGTACTTC.